This TCR beta chain was obtained from a study of T-cell reconstitution after alpha-beta-depleted transplantation in children (TCRdb year 2016). Study-level background: The study quantitatively tracked T-cell immune reconstitution after TCRalphabeta/CD19-depleted allogeneic hematopoietic cell transplantation in children using TCR repertoire profiling. What the study reported, not specific to this receptor: In some patients, the high TCRbeta diversity seen at day 60 was put down to recipient T cells and intrathymic progenitors that had survived conditioning. About two months after transplant, the apparently early recovery of alphabetaT-cell counts reportedly depended on just several hundred clones that had expanded rapidly and came from non-depleted graft cells. Over the following months the frequencies of hyperexpanded clones went down, and after one year T-cell counts and TCRbeta diversity were mostly credited to newly produced T cells.

Taken with the paper, the label for treatment or condition translates to: allogeneic hematopoietic cell transplantation with graft depleted of TCRalphabeta T cells and CD19 B cells. Transplant recipients were children who received TCRalphabeta/CD19-depleted allogeneic hematopoietic cell grafts. Trimming costs V 3 bases and J 4 bases, and their ends lie 9 bases apart. The CDR3 goes from the cysteine to the phenylalanine over 13 residues. The retained sequence is limited to the CDR3, 39 bases, with the frame set at the first base. Receptors were amplified or captured by PCR. These reads were obtained on an Illumina HiSeq 2500. Molecular barcoding was employed in the preparation of TCR libraries, with unique molecular identifiers being used to normalize TCRbeta repertoire quantification. The public reads were reanalyzed by TCRdb: fastp trimming at Q25, MiXCR alignment, in-frame beta chains only. One record per CDR3 amino acid sequence lists the most common genes and DNA. This sample has about 400,000 distinct CDR3 sequences in its table, and 15% to 20% of those were observed once. Over 25% of the sample rests with the top ten.

About this clonotype: The target of this receptor is not known. Base qualities are not at hand, and no much larger clone is one base apart.

Recombination connected TRBV12-3 or TRBV12-4 to TRBJ1-2; the D gene assignment is ambiguous. Sample: PBMCs, mostly from graft donor cells, taken 360 days after TCRalphabeta/CD19-depleted stem cell transplant. The TCR sequence derives from a boy in the first two years of life who had a stem cell transplant for Wiskott-Aldrich syndrome, so the T cells may come from the graft donor. The encoded CDR3 is CASSLMGFYGYTF. The nucleotides are TGTGCCAGCAGTTTGATGGGGTTCTATGGCTACACCTTC.